This TCR beta chain was documented in a study of blood T cell repertoires in COVID-19. The wider study: Italy, Spain and the United States were the sources of the convalescent and acute COVID-19 samples. The cDNA or gDNA used as material had been derived from T cells, B-cell-depleted T cells, or PBMCs.

This clone has a handful of counts. TCRdb's table, derived via immunoSEQ multiplex PCR, lists solely in-frame clones and lacks some. The repertoire includes under 200,000 clones, 70% to 90% of them detected once, and over 9.5% sits in the top ten. The V and J ends lost 2 bases and 4 bases respectively, with 8 bases between them. This CDR3 is 13 amino acids long. Germline CDR1 and CDR2: MGHDK and SYGVNS. This sequence originates from a woman aged 55-75 years with COVID-19, enrolled during active disease. What was sequenced was peripheral blood. The genes are TRBV25-1 and TRBJ1-2; D unresolved. Here the CDR3 DNA reads TGTGCCAGCAGTGAAGAGTTTCGCTATGGCTACACCTTC. Translated: CASSEEFRYGYTF.